This T cell receptor beta chain was captured in a study of vaccination and CD4 T cells after COVID-19. Study in general: In the control cultures, a CEFX pool, an HIV-1 Nef pool, or no peptide was supplied.

This clonotype was detected a few times. The target antigen is unknown. Treatment of the sample: roughly 10-day PBMC culture with coronavirus spike peptide pools or control peptides (ViraFEST assay). Sequence data for DNA of cultured CD4+ T cells were generated by the Oncomine TCR Beta short-read assay. From cultured CD4+ T cells, genomic DNA was extracted. TCRdb reprocessed the PCR reads with MiXCR, giving one entry per CDR3 protein. The table lists roughly 20,000 distinct CDR3 sequences, 31% of them singletons. From germline, CDR1 is SGHAT and CDR2 FQDESV (reference sequence). The V and J ends lost 1 base and 4 bases, in that order; junction bases with no gene match: 15. The CDR3 contains 18 residues.

The clonotype was recovered from a human donor with COVID-19. Source material: cultured CD4+ T cells from blood. The J gene is TRBJ2-5, the V gene TRBV11-1; 7 positions agree with TRBD2. CDR3 sequence (DNA): TGTGCCAGCAGCTTAGTCGCCTTCGGGGGGAGGTCGGGAGAGACCCAGTACTTC. Protein: CASSLVAFGGRSGETQYF.